This TCR beta chain was sequenced during a study of T-cell reconstitution after alpha-beta-depleted transplantation in children. The authors prepared the TCRbeta library with unique molecular identifiers. Via MiXCR, TCRdb re-called the PCR reads, giving one row per CDR3 protein. The table shows around 440,000 distinct CDR3 sequences, with around 15% occurring only once. About this clonotype itself: What it binds is unknown.

The study, taken as a whole, reports: Diversity and T-cell counts at one year after transplant derived mostly from new T cells. As was reported, about two months after transplant, alpha-beta T cells came from several hundred expanded graft clones. Some patients' high day-60 TCRbeta diversity was attributed to recipient cells surviving conditioning.

Germline assignment: CDR1 SQVTM and CDR2 ANQGSEA. V was trimmed by 4 bases and J by 2 bases, leaving 12 bases between them. This CDR3 is 14 amino acids long. The sequence derives from a boy younger than two who had a stem cell transplant for Wiskott-Aldrich syndrome, so the T cells may come from the graft donor. Source: PBMCs, mostly from graft donor cells, taken 360 days after TCRalphabeta/CD19-depleted stem cell transplant. The chain combines TRBV29-1 with TRBJ2-1; D not resolved. The CDR3 DNA sequence: TGCAGCGTTGTGGACCGCCTGACCTACAATGAGCAGTTCTTC. It encodes CSVVDRLTYNEQFF.